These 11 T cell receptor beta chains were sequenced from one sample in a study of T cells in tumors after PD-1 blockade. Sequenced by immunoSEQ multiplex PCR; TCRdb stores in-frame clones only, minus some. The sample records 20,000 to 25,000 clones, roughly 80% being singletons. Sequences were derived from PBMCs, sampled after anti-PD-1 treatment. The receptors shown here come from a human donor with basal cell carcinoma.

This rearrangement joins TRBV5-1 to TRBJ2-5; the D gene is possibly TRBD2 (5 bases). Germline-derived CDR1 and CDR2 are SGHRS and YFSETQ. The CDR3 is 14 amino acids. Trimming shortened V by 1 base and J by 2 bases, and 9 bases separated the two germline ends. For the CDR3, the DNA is TGCGCCAGCAGCTTGTCTCCGGGACAAGAGACCCAGTACTTC. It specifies CASSLSPGQETQYF.

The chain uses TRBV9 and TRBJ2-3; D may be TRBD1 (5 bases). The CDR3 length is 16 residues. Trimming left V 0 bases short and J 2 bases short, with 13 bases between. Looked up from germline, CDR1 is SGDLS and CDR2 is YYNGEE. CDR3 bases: TGTGCCAGCAGCGTAGCTGGGGCAGGCCCCACAGATACGCAGTATTTT. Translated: CASSVAGAGPTDTQYF.

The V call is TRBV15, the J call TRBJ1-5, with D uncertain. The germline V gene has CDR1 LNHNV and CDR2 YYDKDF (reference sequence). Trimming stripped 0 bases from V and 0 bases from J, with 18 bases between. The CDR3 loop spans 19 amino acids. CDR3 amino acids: CATSRDFGIMDDSNQPQHF. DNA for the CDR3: TGTGCCACCAGCAGAGATTTTGGCATTATGGATGATAGCAATCAGCCCCAGCATTTT.

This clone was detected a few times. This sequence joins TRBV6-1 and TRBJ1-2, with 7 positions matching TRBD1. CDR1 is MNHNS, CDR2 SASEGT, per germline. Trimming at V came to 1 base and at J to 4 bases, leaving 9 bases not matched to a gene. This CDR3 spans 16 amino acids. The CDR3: CASSEVGRGDSYGYTF. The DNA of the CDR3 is TGTGCCAGCAGTGAAGTAGGCCGGGGGGACAGCTATGGCTACACCTTC.

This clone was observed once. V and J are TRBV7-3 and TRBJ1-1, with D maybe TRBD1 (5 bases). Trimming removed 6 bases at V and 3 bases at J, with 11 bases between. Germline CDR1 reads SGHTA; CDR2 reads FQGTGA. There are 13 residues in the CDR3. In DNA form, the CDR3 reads TGTGCCAGCAGTTATAGCAGGGACACTGAAGCTTTCTTT. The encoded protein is CASSYSRDTEAFF.

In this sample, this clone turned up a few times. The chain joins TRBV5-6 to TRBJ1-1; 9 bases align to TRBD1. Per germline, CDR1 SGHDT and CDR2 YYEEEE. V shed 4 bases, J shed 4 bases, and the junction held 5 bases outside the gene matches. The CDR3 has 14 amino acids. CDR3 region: CASSRDRETTEAFF. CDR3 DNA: TGTGCCAGCAGCAGGGACAGGGAGACCACTGAAGCTTTCTTT.

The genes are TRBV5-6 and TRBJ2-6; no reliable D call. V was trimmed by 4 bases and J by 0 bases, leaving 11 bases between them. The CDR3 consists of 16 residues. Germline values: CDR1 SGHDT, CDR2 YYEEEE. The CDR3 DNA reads TGTGCCAGCAGCCAACCTAGAAGCTCTGGGGCCAACGTCCTGACTTTC. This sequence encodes CASSQPRSSGANVLTF.

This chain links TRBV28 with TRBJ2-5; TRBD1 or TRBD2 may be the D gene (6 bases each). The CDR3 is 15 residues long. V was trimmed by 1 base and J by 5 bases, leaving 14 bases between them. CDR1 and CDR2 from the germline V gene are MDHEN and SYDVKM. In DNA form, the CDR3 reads TGTGCCAGCAGTTTATCATCCCCGGGGGCGGAGACCCAGTACTTC. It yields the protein CASSLSSPGAETQYF.

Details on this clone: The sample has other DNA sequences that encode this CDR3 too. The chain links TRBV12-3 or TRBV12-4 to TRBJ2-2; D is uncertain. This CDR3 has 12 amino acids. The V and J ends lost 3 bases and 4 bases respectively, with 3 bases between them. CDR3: CASSLGTGELFF. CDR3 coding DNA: TGTGCCAGCAGTTTGGGCACCGGGGAGCTGTTTTTT.

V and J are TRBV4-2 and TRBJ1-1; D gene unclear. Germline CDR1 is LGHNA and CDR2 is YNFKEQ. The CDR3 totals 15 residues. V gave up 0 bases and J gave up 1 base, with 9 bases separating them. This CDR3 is CASSQDWRSNTEAFF. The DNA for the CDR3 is TGTGCCAGCAGCCAAGATTGGCGGTCGAACACTGAAGCTTTCTTT.

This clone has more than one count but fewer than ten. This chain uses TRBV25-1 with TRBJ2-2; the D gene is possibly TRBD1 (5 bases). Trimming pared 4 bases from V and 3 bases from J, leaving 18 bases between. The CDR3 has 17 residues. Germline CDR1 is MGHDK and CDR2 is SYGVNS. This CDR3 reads CASSGYQGFIDTGELFF. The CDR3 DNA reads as TGTGCCAGCAGTGGGTATCAGGGATTCATCGACACCGGGGAGCTGTTTTTT.